Following are 9 T cell receptor beta chains from one sample sequenced in a study of blood T cells in healthy people across ages. A second PCR, run for about 7 to 12 cycles, used a sample-barcoded 5' primer plus a J-beta primer mix. TCRdb redid the calling of the 5' RACE reads with MiXCR, one entry per CDR3 protein. The sample shows 1.5 million to 2 million distinct CDR3 sequences, less than 50% of them seen only once. Sequenced: blood. The receptor source for this set is a woman aged 40-49 years in good health.

This clonotype was counted between two and nine times. The chain carries TRBV27 and TRBJ2-5; D is uncertain. CDR1 MNHEY and CDR2 SMNVEV come from the germline V gene (reference sequence). V lost 2 bases and J 12 bases, leaving 7 bases between the germline ends. This CDR3 is 10 amino acids long. This CDR3 reads CASSLLHKYF. The CDR3 DNA follows: TGTGCCAGCAGTTTACTACATAAGTACTTC.

There are a few counts of this clonotype. This chain connects TRBV29-1 to TRBJ1-2; no definite D call. From germline, CDR1 is SQVTM and CDR2 ANQGSEA. The V end lost 7 bases, the J end lost 8 bases, and 17 bases lay between the germline ends. The CDR3 sequence is 12 residues long. CDR3 nucleotides: TGCAGCGCTAGACAAGGTGGTGGCGGCTACACCTTC. This translates into CSARQGGGGYTF.

This chain uses TRBV10-3 with TRBJ2-5; 10 positions agree with TRBD1. J lost 5 bases, V lost 6 bases, and 3 bases had no gene match. The CDR3 totals 13 residues. The V gene's germline CDR1 is ENHRY and CDR2 SYGVKD. CDR3 residues: CAIRGDRGETQYF. The CDR3 DNA is TGTGCCATCAGAGGGGACAGGGGCGAGACCCAGTACTTC.

This clonotype was counted a few times. The V call is TRBV7-2, the J call TRBJ2-7; D uncertain. Germline V gives CDR1 SGHTA, CDR2 FQGNSA. The CDR3 runs 12 residues. V dropped 5 bases and J dropped 6 bases, with 11 bases sitting between them. This CDR3 is CASSLDTGEQYF. DNA for the CDR3: TGTGCCAGCAGCCTTGATACCGGCGAGCAGTACTTC.

This chain links TRBV7-2 with TRBJ2-5; 13 bases map to TRBD2. The CDR3 is 15 residues long. Losses at the gene ends were 5 bases for V and 11 bases for J; bases not matched to a gene: 11. Germline assignment: CDR1 SGHTA and CDR2 FQGNSA. The CDR3 nucleotides read TGTGCCAGCAGCACCCGACTAGCGGGGGGTAATGAGCAGTACTTC. This encodes CASSTRLAGGNEQYF.

In this sample, this clonotype turned up a few times. The chain uses TRBV12-3 or TRBV12-4 and TRBJ2-5, with a possible D match to TRBD1 (5 bases). Trimming left V 2 bases short and J 5 bases short, with 12 bases between. This CDR3 is 14 amino acids long. The CDR3, as DNA: TGTGCCAGCAGTTTAATTCAGGGTGGGGAGACCCAGTACTTC. Translated: CASSLIQGGETQYF.

The chain carries TRBV12-3 or TRBV12-4 and TRBJ2-4; perhaps TRBD1 as D (6 bases). Trimming shortened V by 3 bases and J by 2 bases, and 11 bases separated the two germline ends. There are 15 residues in the CDR3. The CDR3 loop is CASSLATGPKNIQYF. In DNA, the CDR3 is TGTGCCAGCAGTTTGGCGACAGGCCCCAAAAACATTCAGTACTTC.

This clonotype was observed a single time. This chain uses TRBV4-3 with TRBJ2-1; D is undetermined. The J call may be wrong; the DNA end is better matched by TRBJ2-7. CDR1 and CDR2 (germline): LGHNA, YSLEER. The CDR3 length is 15 residues. CDR3 region: CASSRSASSYNEQYF. As DNA, the CDR3 is TGCGCCAGCAGCCGGAGCGCGTCCTCCTACAATGAGCAGTACTTC.

The chain employs TRBV27 and TRBJ2-4; D not resolved. V gave up 5 bases and J gave up 13 bases, with 12 bases separating them. The CDR3 is made up of 11 amino acids. The germline V gene has CDR1 MNHEY and CDR2 SMNVEV (reference sequence). In DNA form, the CDR3 reads TGTGCCAGCAGTCTAATTAACAAGCAGTACTTC. Protein: CASSLINKQYF.